The 20 T cell receptor beta chains below all came from one sample that was sequenced in a study of lymphopenia after photon versus proton radiotherapy. The method was immunoSEQ multiplex PCR; TCRdb's version includes in-frame clones alone and lacks a portion of them. The sample holds tens of thousands of clones, more than 75% seen once. Sequencing was performed on peripheral blood, taken from a patient treated with proton-based radiotherapy. All receptors derive from an elderly man with esophageal cancer.

This chain joins TRBV11-3 and TRBJ2-7, with D hard to call. CDR3 length equals 13 residues. V was pared by 5 bases and J by 2 bases, with 10 bases between. Germline values: CDR1 SGHNT, CDR2 YENEEA. The CDR3 sequence: CASSPGLTYEQYF. In nucleotides, the CDR3 is TGTGCCAGCAGCCCCGGATTAACCTACGAGCAGTACTTC.

The chain joins TRBV7-2 to TRBJ1-2; 10 nucleotides match TRBD1. The V segment lost 5 bases and the J segment 8 bases; nucleotides outside the gene matches: 8. CDR3 length: 14 amino acids. Per the germline V gene, CDR1 is SGHTA and CDR2 is FQGNSA. CDR3: CASSRDRGALGYTF. In DNA form, the CDR3 reads TGTGCCAGCAGCCGGGACAGGGGTGCCCTGGGCTACACCTTC.

The chain uses TRBV28 and TRBJ2-2; D gene unclear. With 3 bases removed from V and 3 bases from J, the gap between germline ends came to 5 bases. The V gene's germline CDR1 is MDHEN and CDR2 SYDVKM. The CDR3 is 13 amino acids. The CDR3 region is CASSLQDTGELFF. The CDR3 nucleotides read TGTGCCAGCAGTTTGCAGGACACCGGGGAGCTGTTTTTT. Combining the CDR3 with reference TRBV28 and TRBJ2-2 gives the whole variable domain DVKVTQSSRYLVKRTGEKVFLECVQDMDHENMFWYRQDPGLGLRLIYFSYDVKMKEKGDIPEGYSVSREKKERFSLILESASTNQTSMYLCASSLQDTGELFFGEGSRLTVL.

V gene TRBV9 combines with J gene TRBJ1-2; D uncertain. Trimming took 0 bases from V and 0 from J, leaving 3 bases between them. The CDR3 is made up of 13 amino acids. Germline CDR1 is SGDLS and CDR2 is YYNGEE. CDR3 nucleotide sequence: TGTGCCAGCAGCGTAGTAGCTAACTATGGCTACACCTTC. Protein sequence: CASSVVANYGYTF.

The genes are TRBV10-1 and TRBJ2-3, with D hard to call. Trimming shortened V by 5 bases and J by 3 bases, and 12 bases separated the two germline ends. The germline CDR1 and CDR2 sequences are WNHNN and SYGVQD (reference sequence). This CDR3 has 14 amino acids. The CDR3, as DNA: TGCGCCAGCAGTACAAGACTCGGTACAGATACGCAGTATTTT. Amino acid sequence: CASSTRLGTDTQYF.

The genes are TRBV14 and TRBJ1-5; D perhaps matches TRBD1 (5 bases). Trimming shortened V by 0 bases and J by 9 bases, and 18 bases separated the two germline ends. The CDR3 is 16 residues long. Germline V gives CDR1 SGHDN, CDR2 FVKESK. CDR3 region: CASSQDRTGELWPQHF. The DNA of the CDR3 is TGTGCCAGCAGCCAAGATCGAACAGGAGAGCTGTGGCCCCAGCATTTT.

The J gene is TRBJ1-2, the V gene TRBV14; D is undetermined. The CDR3 consists of 14 residues. The V gene's germline CDR1 is SGHDN and CDR2 FVKESK. The V gene lost 1 base and the J gene lost 2 bases, with 8 bases spanning the gap. The CDR3 is CASSQGAGNYGYTF. CDR3 nucleotide sequence: TGTGCCAGCAGCCAAGGAGCGGGGAACTATGGCTACACCTTC.

The CDR3 loop is CASSSRLISSEAFF. CDR3 sequence (DNA): TGTGCCAGTAGTAGTCGCCTGATAAGTAGTGAAGCTTTCTTT. The chain links TRBV19 to TRBJ1-1, with D uncertain. Per germline, CDR1 LNHDA and CDR2 SQIVND (reference sequence). V lost 4 bases and J 7 bases, leaving 16 bases between the germline ends. The CDR3 runs 14 residues.

The chain is built from TRBV5-1 and TRBJ1-2; no clear D gene. In germline, CDR1 is SGHRS, CDR2 YFSETQ. The CDR3 runs 12 residues. V gave up 4 bases and J gave up 1 base, with 5 bases separating them. The CDR3: CASSRDNYGYTF. In nucleotides, the CDR3 is TGCGCCAGCAGCCGGGATAACTATGGCTACACCTTC.

V usage is TRBV7-3 and J usage is TRBJ2-1; D remains ambiguous. The CDR3 spans 14 residues. The germline V gene encodes CDR1 SGHTA and CDR2 FQGTGA. Trimming pared 4 bases from V and 0 bases from J, leaving 7 bases between. The CDR3 loop reads CASSSRVSYNEQFF. As DNA, the CDR3 is TGTGCCAGCAGCTCTCGGGTCTCCTACAATGAGCAGTTCTTC.

V and J are TRBV7-2 and TRBJ2-7, with D tentatively TRBD2 (5 bases). This CDR3 contains 14 residues. The germline CDR1 and CDR2 sequences are SGHTA and FQGNSA. Trimming took 4 bases from V and 5 from J, leaving 15 bases between them. Here the CDR3 reads CASSSVLNSDEQYF. The CDR3 bases are TGTGCCAGCAGCTCAGTACTGAATAGCGACGAGCAGTACTTC.

The V call is TRBV4-3, the J call TRBJ2-5; 8 positions match TRBD1. J was trimmed by 6 bases and V by 1 base; bases with no gene match: 7. CDR1 LGHNA and CDR2 YSLEER come from the germline V gene. The CDR3 has 15 residues. CDR3 in amino acids: CASSQAWQGAKTQYF. DNA for the CDR3: TGCGCCAGCAGCCAAGCTTGGCAGGGGGCTAAGACCCAGTACTTC.

This clone was observed once. The chain links TRBV7-2 to TRBJ2-1; 7 nucleotides match TRBD1. This CDR3 has 15 residues. V lost 4 bases to trimming and J lost 2 bases; unmatched junction nucleotides: 5. Germline V gene data show CDR1 as SGHTA and CDR2 as FQGNSA. CDR3 residues: CASSSATGTYNEQFF. The DNA for the CDR3 is TGTGCCAGCAGCTCGGCGACAGGGACCTACAATGAGCAGTTCTTC.

This rearrangement joins TRBV6-6 to TRBJ2-3; D uncertain. Germline V gene lookup returns CDR1 MNHNY and CDR2 SVGAGI (reference sequence). The V end lost 6 bases, the J end lost 2 bases, and 6 bases lay between the germline ends. The CDR3 consists of 12 residues. CDR3 in amino acids: CASSGDTDTQYF. The CDR3 bases are TGTGCCAGCAGCGGAGACACAGATACGCAGTATTTT.

The V gene is TRBV18, the J gene TRBJ2-5; TRBD2 might be the D (5 bases). Germline V gene lookup returns CDR1 KGHSH and CDR2 LQKENI. V was clipped by 3 bases and J by 5 bases, with 7 bases between them. The CDR3 sequence is 12 residues long. The CDR3, as DNA: TGTGCCAGCTCACCGCGGGCGGAGACCCAGTACTTC. Encoded protein: CASSPRAETQYF.

This chain uses TRBV2 with TRBJ1-5; possibly TRBD1 for D (5 bases). CDR1 is SNHLY, CDR2 FYNNEI, per germline. The CDR3 has 14 amino acids. Trimming shortened V by 9 bases and J by 0 bases, and 12 bases separated the two germline ends. The CDR3: CASVGGRSNQPQHF. The CDR3 nucleotides read TGTGCCAGTGTCGGGGGTCGTAGCAATCAGCCCCAGCATTTT.

This clone was seen a handful of times. V gene TRBV18 combines with J gene TRBJ2-7; 8 nucleotides match TRBD2. The length of the CDR3 is 16 residues. V shed 0 bases and J 2 bases; nucleotides not matched to a gene: 6. Per germline, CDR1 KGHSH and CDR2 LQKENI. CDR3 residues: CASSPPKGLAAYEQYF. The CDR3 nucleotides are TGTGCCAGCTCACCACCGAAAGGACTAGCCGCCTACGAGCAGTACTTC.

V and J are TRBV6-1 and TRBJ1-2; 7 bases fit TRBD1. Per germline, CDR1 MNHNS and CDR2 SASEGT. The CDR3 has 11 amino acids. V shed 5 bases and J 7 bases; nucleotides not matched to a gene: 1. CDR3 DNA sequence: TGTGCCAGCAGTAACAGGGGTGGCTACACCTTC. Amino acid sequence: CASSNRGGYTF.

The chain is built from TRBV10-3 and TRBJ1-5; 7 bases align to TRBD1. There are 15 residues in the CDR3. Germline lookup yields CDR1 ENHRY and CDR2 SYGVKD. The V segment lost 5 bases and the J segment 1 base; nucleotides outside the gene matches: 5. The DNA for the CDR3 is TGTGCCATCAGTCCCGGACAGGACAGCAATCAGCCCCAGCATTTT. Translated: CAISPGQDSNQPQHF.

The V call is TRBV11-2, the J call TRBJ2-6; tentative D call: TRBD2 (6 bases). CDR3 length: 17 residues. V was cut by 1 base and J by 2 bases, with 12 bases left in between. In germline, CDR1 is SGHAT, CDR2 FQNNGV. In DNA form, the CDR3 reads TGTGCCAGCAGCTTAGTATACGGGGAGGCTGGGGCCAACGTCCTGACTTTC. Its translation: CASSLVYGEAGANVLTF.